This paragraph reports one TCR beta chain. The antigen is unknown. Germline CDR1 MGHRA, CDR2 YSYEKL. CDR3 length: 16 amino acids. V was trimmed by 0 bases and J by 2 bases, leaving 14 bases between them. The data belong to a study of shared clonotypes between healthy human individuals. Study-wide findings and caveats: Memory subsets generally showed lower estimated richness than naive subsets.

Measured with immunoSEQ multiplex PCR; TCRdb has only the in-frame clones, and not every one. The sample lists about 2 million clones; roughly 95% were seen once. Naive CD8 cells lacked CD45RO, underwent positive selection for CCR7 and left out terminally differentiated effector memory CD45RA+ cells. The chain employs TRBV4-1 and TRBJ2-7; D might be TRBD1 or TRBD2, each matching 5 bases. The sequence was obtained from a man between 18 and 29 years old in good health. Material for sequencing was naive CD8+ T cells sorted from blood. This CDR3 reads CASSQETGTSAYEQYF. CDR3 DNA: TGCGCCAGCAGCCAAGAAACCGGGACGTCCGCCTACGAGCAGTACTTC.